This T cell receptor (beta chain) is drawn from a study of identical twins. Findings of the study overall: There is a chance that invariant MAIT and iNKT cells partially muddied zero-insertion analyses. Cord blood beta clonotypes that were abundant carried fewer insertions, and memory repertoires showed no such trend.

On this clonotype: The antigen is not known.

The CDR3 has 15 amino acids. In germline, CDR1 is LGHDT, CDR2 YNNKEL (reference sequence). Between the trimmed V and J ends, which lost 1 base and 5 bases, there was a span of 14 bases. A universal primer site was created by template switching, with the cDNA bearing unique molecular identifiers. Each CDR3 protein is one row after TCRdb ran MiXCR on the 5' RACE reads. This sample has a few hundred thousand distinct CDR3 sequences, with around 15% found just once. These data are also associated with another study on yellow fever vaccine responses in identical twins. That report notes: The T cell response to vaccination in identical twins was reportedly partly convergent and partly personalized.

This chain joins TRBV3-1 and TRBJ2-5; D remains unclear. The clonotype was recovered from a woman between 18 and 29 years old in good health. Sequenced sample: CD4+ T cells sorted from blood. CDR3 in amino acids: CASSQVLTSQETQYF. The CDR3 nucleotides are TGTGCCAGCAGCCAAGTTTTGACTTCACAGGAGACCCAGTACTTC.